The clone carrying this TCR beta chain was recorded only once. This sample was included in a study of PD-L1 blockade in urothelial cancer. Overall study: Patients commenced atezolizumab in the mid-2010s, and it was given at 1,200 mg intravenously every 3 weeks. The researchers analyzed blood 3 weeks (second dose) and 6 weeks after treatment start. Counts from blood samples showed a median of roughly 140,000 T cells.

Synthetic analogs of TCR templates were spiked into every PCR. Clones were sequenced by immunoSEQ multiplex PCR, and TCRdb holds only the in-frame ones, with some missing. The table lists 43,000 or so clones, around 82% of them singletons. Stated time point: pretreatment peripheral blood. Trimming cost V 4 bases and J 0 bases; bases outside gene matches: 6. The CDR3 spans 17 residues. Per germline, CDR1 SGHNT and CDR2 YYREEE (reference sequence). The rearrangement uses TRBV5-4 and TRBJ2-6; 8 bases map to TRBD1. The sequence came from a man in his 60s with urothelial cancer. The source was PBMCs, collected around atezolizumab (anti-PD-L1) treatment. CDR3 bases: TGTGCCAGCAGCCTCCGGACAGGGAACTCTGGGGCCAACGTCCTGACTTTC. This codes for CASSLRTGNSGANVLTF.